Sequencing of this T cell receptor (beta chain) was carried out in a study of T cell responses to AZD1222 COVID-19 vaccine. Study details: Second-dose recipients at about 4 or about 12 weeks were treated as one pooled group.

This clone was counted once. Its antigen is still unknown. Study observations and caveats: With two AZD1222 doses given, Spike-specific TCR breadth and depth both rose.

Trimming removed 4 bases at V and 0 bases at J, with 16 bases between. The CDR3 is made up of 17 amino acids. CDR1 MNHNS and CDR2 SASEGT come from the germline V gene. Produced via immunoSEQ multiplex PCR; TCRdb's table is partial and in-frame only. Altogether roughly 120,000 clones are present, 80% to 95% being singletons, with the ten largest covering about 7.8%. Sequenced material: peripheral blood, taken on day 0 of AZD1222 vaccination. The rearrangement joins TRBV6-1 to TRBJ1-3; TRBD1 might be the D (6 bases). The sequence came from an adult in good health. The CDR3 coding sequence is TGTGCCAGCAGTGCCGGGACATTATCCTCCTCTGGAAACACCATATATTTT. It yields the protein CASSAGTLSSSGNTIYF.